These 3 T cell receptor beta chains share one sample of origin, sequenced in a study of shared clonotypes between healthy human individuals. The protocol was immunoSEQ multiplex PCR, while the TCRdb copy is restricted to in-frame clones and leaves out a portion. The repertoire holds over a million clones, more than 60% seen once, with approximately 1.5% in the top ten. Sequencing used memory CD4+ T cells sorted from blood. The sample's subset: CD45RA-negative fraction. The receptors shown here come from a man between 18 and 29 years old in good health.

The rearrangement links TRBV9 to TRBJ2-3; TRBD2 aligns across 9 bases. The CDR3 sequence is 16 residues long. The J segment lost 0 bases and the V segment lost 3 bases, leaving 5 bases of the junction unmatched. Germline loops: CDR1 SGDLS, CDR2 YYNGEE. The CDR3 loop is CASSAVAGVSTDTQYF. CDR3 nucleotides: TGTGCCAGCAGCGCCGTAGCGGGAGTTAGCACAGATACGCAGTATTTT.

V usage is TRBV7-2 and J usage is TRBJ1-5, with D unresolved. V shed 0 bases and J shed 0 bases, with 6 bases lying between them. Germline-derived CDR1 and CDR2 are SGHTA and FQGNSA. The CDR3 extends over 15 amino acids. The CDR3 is CASSLAGHSNQPQHF. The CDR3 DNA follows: TGTGCCAGCAGCTTAGCAGGGCATAGCAATCAGCCCCAGCATTTT.

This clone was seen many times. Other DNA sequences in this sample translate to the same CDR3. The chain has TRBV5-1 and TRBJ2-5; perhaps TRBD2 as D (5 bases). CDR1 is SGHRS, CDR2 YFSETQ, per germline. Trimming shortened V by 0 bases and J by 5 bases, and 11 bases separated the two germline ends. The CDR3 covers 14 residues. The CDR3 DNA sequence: TGCGCCAGCAGCTTGGTCGGCCGCGGGGAGACCCAGTACTTC. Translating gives CASSLVGRGETQYF.